Listed below are T cell receptor beta chains from one sample, sequenced in a study of blood T cell repertoires in COVID-19. Here immunoSEQ multiplex PCR was the method, and the copy in TCRdb shows in-frame clones only, minus some. The repertoire consists of approximately 270,000 clones, with just under 85% occurring once and the leading ten covering about 8.9%. Sequences were obtained from peripheral blood. The receptors were sampled from a man at least 80 years old with acute or convalescent COVID-19. Both conserved end residues are part of each CDR3. D genes are given only for firm matches. Expanded clones get a size class; other rows say once, few or many, or leave the size out.

cdr3_length: 13
j_call: TRBJ1-5
clone_size: -
v_call: TRBV2
d_call: -
cdr3_nt: TGTGCCAGCAGTCTTTATAGCAATCAGCCCCAGCATTTT
cdr3_aa: CASSLYSNQPQHF

cdr3_length: 15
j_call: TRBJ2-1
clone_size: -
v_call: TRBV6-6
d_call: TRBD2
cdr3_nt: TGTGCCAGCAGTCAGTCCGGGACTAGCGGGGGTACATGGTTCTTC
cdr3_aa: CASSQSGTSGGTWFF

cdr3_length: 15
j_call: TRBJ2-2
clone_size: -
v_call: TRBV28
d_call: -
cdr3_nt: TGTGCCAGCAGTCTCCGACAGAGGCACACCGGGGAGCTGTTTTTT
cdr3_aa: CASSLRQRHTGELFF

cdr3_length: 15
j_call: TRBJ1-5
clone_size: -
v_call: TRBV19
d_call: -
cdr3_nt: TGTGCCAGTAGTATTTACAGGGCCTTCAATCAGCCCCAGCATTTT
cdr3_aa: CASSIYRAFNQPQHF

cdr3_length: 15
j_call: TRBJ1-4
clone_size: -
v_call: TRBV5-8
d_call: -
cdr3_nt: TGTGCCAGCAGCTTGGCCGGGATGTCTAATGAAAAACTGTTTTTT
cdr3_aa: CASSLAGMSNEKLFF

cdr3_length: 15
j_call: TRBJ1-2
clone_size: -
v_call: TRBV24-1
d_call: TRBD1
cdr3_nt: TGTGCCACCAGTGATGGTGCCCGGGGACAGGGGTCCTACACCTTC
cdr3_aa: CATSDGARGQGSYTF

cdr3_length: 14
j_call: TRBJ1-2
clone_size: once
v_call: TRBV25-1
d_call: TRBD1
cdr3_nt: TGTGCCAGCAGAGAGACAGGGACTAACTATGGCTACACCTTC
cdr3_aa: CASRETGTNYGYTF

cdr3_length: 17
j_call: TRBJ2-6
clone_size: -
v_call: TRBV5-1
d_call: TRBD1
cdr3_nt: TGCGCCAGCAGCTTGCGCAGGGGGCGAGGTGGGGCCAACGTCCTGACTTTC
cdr3_aa: CASSLRRGRGGANVLTF

cdr3_length: 12
j_call: TRBJ1-2
clone_size: -
v_call: TRBV30
d_call: -
cdr3_nt: TGTGCCTGGAGGGGAGAGGTGAACGGCTACACCTTC
cdr3_aa: CAWRGEVNGYTF

cdr3_length: 17
j_call: TRBJ2-6
clone_size: once
v_call: TRBV15
d_call: -
cdr3_nt: TGTGCCACCAGCACCCTACAGGGACGGGCTGGGGCCAACGTCCTGACTTTC
cdr3_aa: CATSTLQGRAGANVLTF

cdr3_length: 15
j_call: TRBJ2-5
clone_size: -
v_call: TRBV9
d_call: TRBD1
cdr3_nt: TGTGCCAGCAGCAGGGGGACAGGACGGGAGGAGACCCAGTACTTC
cdr3_aa: CASSRGTGREETQYF

cdr3_length: 18
j_call: TRBJ1-6
clone_size: -
v_call: TRBV11-2
d_call: TRBD1
cdr3_nt: TGTGCCAGCAGCTTAGTTCCGGGACAGGGGGCGAATGGATCACCCCTCCACTTT
cdr3_aa: CASSLVPGQGANGSPLHF

cdr3_length: 14
j_call: TRBJ1-2
clone_size: -
v_call: TRBV7-9
d_call: TRBD1
cdr3_nt: TGTGCCAGCAGCCCTCAGGGGGCGCGTCATGGCTACACCTTC
cdr3_aa: CASSPQGARHGYTF

cdr3_length: 12
j_call: TRBJ2-3
clone_size: -
v_call: TRBV5-6
d_call: -
cdr3_nt: TGTGCCAGCAGCTCGGGCACAGATACGCAGTATTTT
cdr3_aa: CASSSGTDTQYF

cdr3_length: 14
j_call: TRBJ1-4
clone_size: -
v_call: TRBV6-1
d_call: -
cdr3_nt: TGTGCCAGCAGGAGAGCGGGGGACGGGGAAAAACTGTTTTTT
cdr3_aa: CASRRAGDGEKLFF

cdr3_length: 15
j_call: TRBJ2-3
clone_size: -
v_call: TRBV5-4
d_call: -
cdr3_nt: TGTGCCAGCCGCCTCTCGGGCGGGTTCGCAGATACGCAGTATTTT
cdr3_aa: CASRLSGGFADTQYF

cdr3_length: 12
j_call: TRBJ1-1
clone_size: -
v_call: TRBV29-1
d_call: -
cdr3_nt: TGCAGCGCCTACAGGATGAACACTGAAGCTTTCTTT
cdr3_aa: CSAYRMNTEAFF

cdr3_length: 13
j_call: TRBJ1-2
clone_size: -
v_call: TRBV6-5
d_call: -
cdr3_nt: TGTGCCAGCAGACTGGACAGTAACTATGGCTACACCTTC
cdr3_aa: CASRLDSNYGYTF

cdr3_length: 13
j_call: TRBJ2-3
clone_size: -
v_call: TRBV5-1
d_call: -
cdr3_nt: TGCGCCAGCAGTCGGGACAACACAGATACGCAGTATTTT
cdr3_aa: CASSRDNTDTQYF

cdr3_length: 15
j_call: TRBJ2-2
clone_size: -
v_call: TRBV10-2
d_call: TRBD1
cdr3_nt: TGCGCCAGCAGCGCCGGGACAGGGGGCATCGGGGAGCTGTTTTTT
cdr3_aa: CASSAGTGGIGELFF

cdr3_length: 15
j_call: TRBJ2-5
clone_size: -
v_call: TRBV24-1
d_call: TRBD2
cdr3_nt: TGTGCCACCAGTGTCGGGGGGGCTCTCCAAGAGACCCAGTACTTC
cdr3_aa: CATSVGGALQETQYF

cdr3_length: 15
j_call: TRBJ2-7
clone_size: -
v_call: TRBV6-5
d_call: -
cdr3_nt: TGTGCCAGCCTCCCCGGGGGAACCGGCTCCTACGAGCAGTACTTC
cdr3_aa: CASLPGGTGSYEQYF

cdr3_length: 12
j_call: TRBJ2-5
clone_size: -
v_call: TRBV28
d_call: TRBD2
cdr3_nt: TGTGCCGTAGAGGGAGGGGAAAGGTCCCAGTACTTC
cdr3_aa: CAVEGGERSQYF

cdr3_length: 15
j_call: TRBJ2-7
clone_size: -
v_call: TRBV5-4
d_call: TRBD2
cdr3_nt: TGTGCCAGCAGCTTGGAGCGGGGGGGGTGGTACGAGCAGTACTTC
cdr3_aa: CASSLERGGWYEQYF

cdr3_length: 16
j_call: TRBJ1-2
clone_size: -
v_call: TRBV27
d_call: TRBD1
cdr3_nt: TGTGCCAGCAGTGGTCCCCCTGGCAGGGGGAACTATGGCTACACCTTC
cdr3_aa: CASSGPPGRGNYGYTF

cdr3_length: 17
j_call: TRBJ1-2
clone_size: many
v_call: TRBV19
d_call: TRBD1
cdr3_nt: TGTGCCAGGACCCTCCGTATGGCAGGGGGAGGCAACTATGGCTACACCTTC
cdr3_aa: CARTLRMAGGGNYGYTF

cdr3_length: 12
j_call: TRBJ1-1
clone_size: -
v_call: TRBV3-1/TRBV3-2
d_call: -
cdr3_nt: TGTGCCAGCAGCCAAAGCTACAGGGAAGCTTTCTTT
cdr3_aa: CASSQSYREAFF

cdr3_length: 13
j_call: TRBJ2-1
clone_size: -
v_call: TRBV7-3
d_call: -
cdr3_nt: TGTGCCAGCAGCTTAGGTACGGGGAATGAGCAGTTCTTC
cdr3_aa: CASSLGTGNEQFF

cdr3_length: 14
j_call: TRBJ2-7
clone_size: -
v_call: TRBV6-5
d_call: TRBD1
cdr3_nt: TGTGCCAGCACTACCGGGACAGGGGAATACGAGCAGTACTTC
cdr3_aa: CASTTGTGEYEQYF

cdr3_length: 16
j_call: TRBJ1-3
clone_size: -
v_call: TRBV18
d_call: -
cdr3_nt: TGTGCCAGCTCACCACTCCAGACAGAGTCTGGGAACACCATATATTTT
cdr3_aa: CASSPLQTESGNTIYF

cdr3_length: 19
j_call: TRBJ2-7
clone_size: -
v_call: TRBV5-1
d_call: -
cdr3_nt: TGCGCCAGCAGCTCCGGAAGTCCGCGGGACGCAGGAACTCTTCAGGAGCAGTACTTC
cdr3_aa: CASSSGSPRDAGTLQEQYF

cdr3_length: 14
j_call: TRBJ1-1
clone_size: -
v_call: TRBV5-1
d_call: TRBD1
cdr3_nt: TGCGCCAGCAGCTTGTGGACAGGGGCCACTGAAGCTTTCTTT
cdr3_aa: CASSLWTGATEAFF

cdr3_length: 14
j_call: TRBJ1-5
clone_size: -
v_call: TRBV28
d_call: TRBD1
cdr3_nt: TGTGCCAGCAGGGAGGGGGCGTCAGTTCAGCCCCAGCATTTT
cdr3_aa: CASREGASVQPQHF

cdr3_length: 14
j_call: TRBJ1-4
clone_size: -
v_call: TRBV18
d_call: -
cdr3_nt: TGTGCCAGCTCGCCCGGGGGCGCGGGAGAGAAACTGTTTTTT
cdr3_aa: CASSPGGAGEKLFF

cdr3_length: 13
j_call: TRBJ1-2
clone_size: -
v_call: TRBV28
d_call: -
cdr3_nt: TGTGCCAGCAGTGGGGGGGGAAACTATGGCTACACCTTC
cdr3_aa: CASSGGGNYGYTF

cdr3_length: 15
j_call: TRBJ1-3
clone_size: few
v_call: TRBV5-4
d_call: -
cdr3_nt: TGTGCCAGCAGCCAGAAGGGAGTGGCTGGAAACACCATATATTTT
cdr3_aa: CASSQKGVAGNTIYF

cdr3_length: 14
j_call: TRBJ1-5
clone_size: once
v_call: TRBV6-5
d_call: -
cdr3_nt: TGTGCCAGAGTGGCAACGTCGAGCGATCAGCCCCAGCATTTT
cdr3_aa: CARVATSSDQPQHF

cdr3_length: 14
j_call: TRBJ2-2
clone_size: -
v_call: TRBV27
d_call: -
cdr3_nt: TGTGCCAGCAGTCCGCAGGGGTGGGCCGGGGAGCTGTTTTTT
cdr3_aa: CASSPQGWAGELFF

cdr3_length: 13
j_call: TRBJ1-5
clone_size: -
v_call: TRBV5-1
d_call: -
cdr3_nt: TGCGCCAGCAGCCTGGCGGGGGAACAGCCCCAGCATTTT
cdr3_aa: CASSLAGEQPQHF

cdr3_length: 15
j_call: TRBJ2-7
clone_size: -
v_call: TRBV28
d_call: -
cdr3_nt: TGTGCCAGCAGTTCCTGGACAGCTAAAACCTACGAGCAGTACTTC
cdr3_aa: CASSSWTAKTYEQYF

cdr3_length: 15
j_call: TRBJ1-5
clone_size: -
v_call: TRBV6-6
d_call: -
cdr3_nt: TGTGCCAGCAGTCCCGGGAGGAAGGTGGGCCAGCCCCAGCATTTT
cdr3_aa: CASSPGRKVGQPQHF

cdr3_length: 17
j_call: TRBJ2-3
clone_size: -
v_call: TRBV24-1
d_call: TRBD2
cdr3_nt: TGTGCCACCAGTGACTTTGCTAGCGGGCACCTCACAGATACGCAGTATTTT
cdr3_aa: CATSDFASGHLTDTQYF

cdr3_length: 17
j_call: TRBJ2-7
clone_size: -
v_call: TRBV6-1
d_call: -
cdr3_nt: TGTGCCAGCAGTGAAGGCCGGGGACAAGGGATTCGGAACGAGCAGTACTTC
cdr3_aa: CASSEGRGQGIRNEQYF

cdr3_length: 16
j_call: TRBJ2-7
clone_size: -
v_call: TRBV5-1
d_call: TRBD2
cdr3_nt: TGCGCCAGCAGCTGGACCGGGACTAGCGGACGTTACGAGCAGTACTTC
cdr3_aa: CASSWTGTSGRYEQYF

cdr3_length: 13
j_call: TRBJ1-2
clone_size: -
v_call: TRBV18
d_call: TRBD1
cdr3_nt: TGTGCCAGCTCACCAGAGGGGGCGAGGGGCTACACCTTC
cdr3_aa: CASSPEGARGYTF

cdr3_length: 13
j_call: TRBJ1-2
clone_size: once
v_call: TRBV24-1
d_call: -
cdr3_nt: TGTGCCACCAGTGACCCTTCGTCTCGGGGCTACACCTTC
cdr3_aa: CATSDPSSRGYTF

cdr3_length: 14
j_call: TRBJ2-7
clone_size: -
v_call: TRBV7-9
d_call: -
cdr3_nt: TGTGCCAGCAGCCCTAACAGTGTCGGATACGAGCAGTACTTC
cdr3_aa: CASSPNSVGYEQYF

cdr3_length: 13
j_call: TRBJ1-2
clone_size: -
v_call: TRBV2
d_call: -
cdr3_nt: TGTGCCAGCCTGGGAGGGCGAAACTATGGCTACACCTTC
cdr3_aa: CASLGGRNYGYTF

cdr3_length: 16
j_call: TRBJ2-1
clone_size: once
v_call: TRBV7-2
d_call: TRBD2
cdr3_nt: TGTGCCAGCAGCCTGGGACTAGCGAGCTCCTACAATGAGCAGTTCTTC
cdr3_aa: CASSLGLASSYNEQFF

cdr3_length: 15
j_call: TRBJ2-1
clone_size: -
v_call: TRBV9
d_call: TRBD2
cdr3_nt: TGTGCCAGCAGCGTGGGACTAGCGGGAGGAGGTGAGCAGTTCTTC
cdr3_aa: CASSVGLAGGGEQFF

cdr3_length: 15
j_call: TRBJ1-3
clone_size: once
v_call: TRBV2
d_call: TRBD1
cdr3_nt: TGTGCCAGCAGTGGGGACAGGGGGCATGGAAACACCATATATTTT
cdr3_aa: CASSGDRGHGNTIYF

cdr3_length: 14
j_call: TRBJ1-4
clone_size: -
v_call: TRBV11-2
d_call: -
cdr3_nt: TGTGCCAGCAGCCAATGGGGGCTTAATGAAAAACTGTTTTTT
cdr3_aa: CASSQWGLNEKLFF

cdr3_length: 15
j_call: TRBJ1-2
clone_size: -
v_call: TRBV5-4
d_call: -
cdr3_nt: TGTGCCAGCAGCTTGGGGGGCAGTCATAACTATGGCTACACCTTC
cdr3_aa: CASSLGGSHNYGYTF